This TCR beta chain was profiled in a study of beta chain features in type 1 diabetes. The J segment lost 2 bases and the V segment lost 0 bases, leaving 8 bases of the junction unmatched. This CDR3 region has 18 residues. CDR1 is LNHNV, CDR2 YYDKDF, per germline (reference sequence). Sequenced material consisted of expressed TCRB transcripts (all of the isolated RNA was reverse transcribed). TCRdb's copy holds only in-frame clones and misses some; the assay was immunoSEQ multiplex PCR. The table shows roughly 120,000 clones, with 30% to 50% occurring only once. Source material: stem cell memory CD4+ T cells from blood. The clonotype originates from a woman aged 18-29 years in good health. V is TRBV15 and J is TRBJ2-1, with 9 bases identical to TRBD1. The DNA of the CDR3 is TGTGCCACCAGCAGAGATAAGGGCGACAGGGGGGCCTACAATGAGCAGTTCTTC. Translation gives CATSRDKGDRGAYNEQFF.